These 12 T cell receptor beta chains share one sample of origin, sequenced in a study of CD8 T cells in ankylosing spondylitis. TCRdb used MiXCR to reprocess the 5' RACE reads, holding one entry per CDR3 protein. This table holds 150,000 to 200,000 distinct CDR3 sequences, over 10% found once. The sequenced material came from blood, either unsorted or a sorted T cell fraction (not recorded which). These receptors were obtained from a female donor with ankylosing spondylitis or in good health (not recorded which).

This clonotype was counted ten times or more. The gene calls are TRBV20-1 and TRBJ1-5; a possible D gene is TRBD1 (6 bases). This CDR3 is built from 13 residues. In germline, CDR1 is DFQATT, CDR2 SNEGSKA (reference sequence). The germline V and J ends were trimmed by 6 bases and 4 bases, with 13 bases remaining between them. Written as DNA, the CDR3 is TGCAGTGCAAAGGACAGTTTTAATCAGCCCCAGCATTTT. Translated, it gives CSAKDSFNQPQHF.

This clonotype has ten or more counts. The chain joins TRBV12-3 or TRBV12-4 to TRBJ1-1, with D unresolved. The CDR3 consists of 14 residues. Between the trimmed V and J ends, which lost 2 bases and 2 bases, there was a span of 9 bases. The CDR3 loop reads CASSLMQANTEAFF. The CDR3 DNA reads TGTGCCAGCAGTTTAATGCAGGCAAACACTGAAGCTTTCTTT.

The chain employs TRBV2 and TRBJ2-1, with D possibly TRBD1 on 6 matching bases. The CDR3 consists of 14 residues. V was cut by 3 bases and J by 9 bases, with 15 bases left in between. Germline V gene data show CDR1 as SNHLY and CDR2 as FYNNEI. CDR3 DNA: TGTGCCAGCAGTGAGCAGGGGCGCTTGGGTGAGCAGTTCTTC. Amino acid sequence: CASSEQGRLGEQFF.

This clonotype was counted ten times or more. The CDR3 nucleotides read TGTGCCAGCAGCGACGACGGCAGCTCCTACGAGCAGTACTTC. It translates to CASSDDGSSYEQYF. The J gene is TRBJ2-7, the V gene TRBV5-6; D unclear. Trimming stripped 4 bases from V and 0 bases from J, with 11 bases between. Germline CDR1 is SGHDT and CDR2 is YYEEEE. This CDR3 has 14 amino acids.

This clonotype occurred many times. The CDR3 spells CASSHGLAATVDTQYF. CDR3 bases: TGTGCCAGCAGCCACGGACTAGCGGCTACTGTTGATACGCAGTATTTT. The gene calls are TRBV7-3 and TRBJ2-3; 10 bases map to TRBD2. This CDR3 is built from 16 residues. The trim removed 5 bases at V and 6 bases at J, leaving 11 bases unmatched. The germline gives CDR1 SGHTA, CDR2 FQGTGA.

At least ten counts were recorded for this clonotype. The rearrangement uses TRBV6-2 or TRBV6-3 and TRBJ1-4; D remains unclear. Per germline, CDR1 MNHEY and CDR2 SVGEGT. The CDR3 spans 17 residues. The V gene lost 6 bases and the J gene lost 0 bases, with 17 bases spanning the gap. CDR3 loop: CASRSSSQVATNEKLFF. CDR3 DNA: TGTGCCAGCAGATCTTCTTCGCAGGTTGCAACTAATGAAAAACTGTTTTTT.

This clonotype showed up many times. V usage is TRBV12-3 or TRBV12-4 and J usage is TRBJ2-7; possible D gene TRBD2, 5 bases. The CDR3 runs to 12 residues. V dropped 8 bases and J dropped 3 bases, with 11 bases sitting between them. The CDR3 DNA reads TGTGCCAGCGGCCTTGAGGGCTACGAGCAGTACTTC. It translates to CASGLEGYEQYF.

The V gene is TRBV19, the J gene TRBJ2-2; 7 positions match TRBD1. Germline V lookup: CDR1 LNHDA, CDR2 SQIVND (reference sequence). The CDR3 has 14 amino acids. Germline trimming cut 5 bases from V and 5 bases from J; bases unmatched to any gene: 5. The CDR3 sequence is CASSRQGETGELFF. In DNA, the CDR3 is TGTGCCAGTAGTCGACAGGGAGAAACCGGGGAGCTGTTTTTT.

The chain is built from TRBV7-9 and TRBJ1-6; maybe TRBD1 (5 bases). There are 14 residues in the CDR3. Germline assignment: CDR1 SEHNR and CDR2 FQNEAQ (reference sequence). Trimming cost V 1 base and J 9 bases, with 10 bases left between them. DNA for the CDR3: TGTGCCAGCAGCTTAGTTGGTAGGGGTTCACCCCTCCACTTT. Translated, it gives CASSLVGRGSPLHF.

This clonotype has more than one count but fewer than ten. The V and J genes are TRBV27 and TRBJ2-2, with 10 nucleotides matching TRBD2. In germline, CDR1 is MNHEY, CDR2 SMNVEV (reference sequence). Trimming took 2 bases from V and 4 from J; bases not matched to a gene: 1. The CDR3 length is 15 residues. CDR3 coding DNA: TGTGCCAGCAGTTTAGTAGCGGGAGGCACCGGGGAGCTGTTTTTT. Protein: CASSLVAGGTGELFF.

The sample holds many counts of this clonotype. The chain joins TRBV4-3 to TRBJ1-5, with unresolved D. V was cut by 0 bases and J by 0 bases, with 18 bases left in between. Germline values: CDR1 LGHNA, CDR2 YSLEER. This CDR3 has 19 amino acids. This CDR3 is CASSQDVVKALCSNQPQHF. The CDR3 region has the DNA TGCGCCAGCAGCCAAGATGTGGTAAAGGCACTGTGTAGCAATCAGCCCCAGCATTTT.

This clonotype was seen repeatedly, ten times or more. The J gene is TRBJ1-2, the V gene TRBV27, with D hard to call. V lost 5 bases and J 0 bases, leaving 10 bases between the germline ends. This CDR3 has 14 residues. Germline assignment: CDR1 MNHEY and CDR2 SMNVEV (reference sequence). CDR3 amino acids: CASSTQPSNYGYTF. CDR3 nucleotides: TGTGCCAGCAGTACCCAGCCTTCTAACTATGGCTACACCTTC.